Below, 11 T cell receptor beta chains from the same sample are listed, as sequenced in a study of glioma-infiltrating T cells after dendritic cell vaccination. Assay used: immunoSEQ multiplex PCR; TCRdb lists only in-frame clones, some missing. The data contain around 92,000 clones, roughly 80% of them singletons. Time point of the sample: after dendritic cell vaccination, including at tumor progression/relapse. The input for sequencing was blood, taken after dendritic cell vaccination. The origin of the receptors is a human donor with glioblastoma.

This chain joins TRBV18 and TRBJ2-2; 12 bases line up with TRBD2. This CDR3 contains 14 residues. V trimming: 8 bases; J trimming: 5 bases; junction bases outside the gene matches: 3. CDR1 and CDR2 (germline): KGHSH, LQKENI. CDR3 protein: CASPGLAGTGELFF. CDR3 nucleotide sequence: TGTGCCAGCCCCGGACTAGCGGGAACCGGGGAGCTGTTTTTT.

The chain joins TRBV2 to TRBJ2-1, with 8 positions matching TRBD2. The CDR3 contains 14 residues. V lost 7 bases to trimming and J lost 6 bases; unmatched junction nucleotides: 8. The V gene's germline CDR1 is SNHLY and CDR2 FYNNEI. CDR3 residues: CASNRLASSNEQFF. The CDR3 DNA is TGTGCCAGCAATAGACTAGCGTCTAGCAATGAGCAGTTCTTC.

This clone was recorded a few times. CDR3 nucleotides: TGTGCCAGCAGTGTTAGCGTGGGCACAGATACGCAGTATTTT. Protein product: CASSVSVGTDTQYF. The chain has TRBV6-1 and TRBJ2-3, with D perhaps matching TRBD2 (5 bases). This CDR3 has 14 residues. Per the germline V gene, CDR1 is MNHNS and CDR2 is SASEGT. V lost 4 bases and J 1 base, leaving 9 bases between the germline ends.

The rearrangement joins TRBV19 to TRBJ1-4, with TRBD1 identical over 8 bases. Germline values: CDR1 LNHDA, CDR2 SQIVND (reference sequence). The CDR3 totals 14 residues. V shed 6 bases and J 8 bases; nucleotides not matched to a gene: 8. CDR3 region: CASSPTGVTEKLFF. In DNA form, the CDR3 reads TGTGCCAGTAGCCCGACAGGGGTAACGGAAAAACTGTTTTTT. Full variable domain (rest looked up from reference TRBV19 and TRBJ1-4): DGGITQSPKYLFRKEGQNVTLSCEQNLNHDAMYWYRQDPGQGLRLIYYSQIVNDFQKGDIAEGYSVSREKKESFPLTVTSAQKNPTAFYLCASSPTGVTEKLFFGSGTQLSVL.

This clone has a handful of counts. At the DNA level, this CDR3 is encoded by other sequences in the same sample as well. The chain carries TRBV9 and TRBJ1-1; D may be TRBD1 (6 bases). Germline CDR1 is SGDLS and CDR2 is YYNGEE. This CDR3 has 15 residues. Trimming took off 3 bases at V and 1 base at J, with 13 bases between the two ends. In DNA form, the CDR3 reads TGTGCCAGCAGCGCGACAGGAGGAAGGAACACTGAAGCTTTCTTT. As protein: CASSATGGRNTEAFF. Combining the CDR3 with reference TRBV9 and TRBJ1-1 gives the whole variable domain DSGVTQTPKHLITATGQRVTLRCSPRSGDLSVYWYQQSLDQGLQFLIQYYNGEERAKGNILERFSAQQFPDLHSELNLSSLELGDSALYFCASSATGGRNTEAFFGQGTRLTVV.

This clone appeared once. The rearrangement links TRBV19 to TRBJ2-7, with D tentatively TRBD2 (5 bases). The CDR3 extends over 15 amino acids. V lost 6 bases and J 0 bases, leaving 15 bases between the germline ends. Looked up from germline, CDR1 is LNHDA and CDR2 is SQIVND (reference sequence). The CDR3 bases are TGTGCCAGTAGGGTATCCGGACTCCTCTCCTACGAGCAGTACTTC. Its protein product is CASRVSGLLSYEQYF.

The chain links TRBV29-1 to TRBJ2-7; 8 bases line up with TRBD1. From germline, CDR1 is SQVTM and CDR2 ANQGSEA. J gave up 3 bases and V 6 bases, and 4 bases lay outside the gene matches. The CDR3 is made up of 12 amino acids. CDR3 sequence reads: CSVTGENYEQYF. For the CDR3, the DNA is TGCAGCGTGACAGGGGAAAACTACGAGCAGTACTTC.

This clone has more than one count but fewer than ten. The chain has TRBV11-2 and TRBJ1-3, with TRBD1 matching over 11 bases. There are 18 residues in the CDR3. The ends lost 5 bases at V and 2 bases at J; junction bases unmatched: 11. Germline V gene data show CDR1 as SGHAT and CDR2 as FQNNGV. The CDR3 is CASSRWTGGGSAGNTIYF. In DNA, the CDR3 is TGTGCCAGCAGCCGTTGGACAGGGGGCGGCAGTGCTGGAAACACCATATATTTT. Supplemented by reference TRBV11-2 and TRBJ1-3, the full variable domain reads EAGVAQSPRYKIIEKRQSVAFWCNPISGHATLYWYQQILGQGPKLLIQFQNNGVVDDSQLPKDRFSAERLKGVDSTLKIQPAKLEDSAVYLCASSRWTGGGSAGNTIYFGEGSWLTVV.

The CDR3 nucleotides read TGTGCCAGCAGTTTACCAGGGGCCGGGGAGCTGTTTTTT. Protein: CASSLPGAGELFF. This chain joins TRBV28 and TRBJ2-2, with a weak D call TRBD1 (6 bases). The ends were cut back, 2 bases at V and 6 bases at J, with 7 bases in the middle. The CDR3 loop spans 13 amino acids. Looked up from germline, CDR1 is MDHEN and CDR2 is SYDVKM.

V is TRBV7-3 and J is TRBJ2-7; D possibly corresponds to TRBD2 (5 bases). CDR1 SGHTA and CDR2 FQGTGA come from the germline V gene. The CDR3 has 15 residues. Trimming shortened V by 2 bases and J by 3 bases, and 14 bases separated the two germline ends. The CDR3 loop reads CASSLSPGNYYEQYF. CDR3 coding DNA: TGTGCCAGCAGCTTATCTCCGGGAAATTACTACGAGCAGTACTTC. Combining the CDR3 with reference TRBV7-3 and TRBJ2-7 gives the whole variable domain GAGVSQTPSNKVTEKGKYVELRCDPISGHTALYWYRQSLGQGPEFLIYFQGTGAADDSGLPNDRFFAVRPEGSVSTLKIQRTERGDSAVYLCASSLSPGNYYEQYFGPGTRLTVT.

The chain has TRBV5-4 and TRBJ2-7, with D maybe TRBD1 (5 bases). Trimming removed 4 bases at V and 2 bases at J, with 10 bases between. The germline V gene has CDR1 SGHNT and CDR2 YYREEE (reference sequence). The CDR3 is made up of 13 amino acids. The CDR3 reads CASSHDRAYEQYF. The CDR3 DNA follows: TGTGCCAGCAGCCATGACAGAGCCTACGAGCAGTACTTC. The whole variable domain, filled in from reference TRBV5-4 and TRBJ2-7, reads ETGVTQSPTHLIKTRGQQVTLRCSSQSGHNTVSWYQQALGQGPQFIFQYYREEENGRGNFPPRFSGLQFPNYSSELNVNALELDDSALYLCASSHDRAYEQYFGPGTRLTVT.